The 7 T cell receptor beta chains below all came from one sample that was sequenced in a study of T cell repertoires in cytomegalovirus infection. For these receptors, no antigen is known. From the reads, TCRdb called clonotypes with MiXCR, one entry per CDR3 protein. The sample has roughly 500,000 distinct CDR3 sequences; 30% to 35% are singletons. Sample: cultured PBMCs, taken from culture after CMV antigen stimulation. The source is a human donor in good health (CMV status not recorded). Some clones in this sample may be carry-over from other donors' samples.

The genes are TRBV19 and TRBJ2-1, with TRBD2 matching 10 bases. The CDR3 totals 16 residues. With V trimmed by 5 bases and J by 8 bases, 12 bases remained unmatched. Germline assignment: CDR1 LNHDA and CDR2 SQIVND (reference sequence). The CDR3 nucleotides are TGTGCCAGTAGTCTACAGCCGCTAGCGGGAGTGGATGAGCAGTTCTTC. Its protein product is CASSLQPLAGVDEQFF.

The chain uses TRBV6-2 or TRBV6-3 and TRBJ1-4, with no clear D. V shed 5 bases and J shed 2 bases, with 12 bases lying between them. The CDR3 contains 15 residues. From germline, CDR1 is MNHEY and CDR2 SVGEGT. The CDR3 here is CASSAPTSTNEKLFF. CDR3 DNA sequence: TGTGCCAGCAGTGCCCCGACATCGACTAATGAAAAACTGTTTTTT.

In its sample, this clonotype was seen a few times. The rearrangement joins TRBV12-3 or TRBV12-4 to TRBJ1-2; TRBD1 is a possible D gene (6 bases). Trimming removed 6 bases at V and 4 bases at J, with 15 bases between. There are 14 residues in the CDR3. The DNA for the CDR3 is TGTGCCAGCAGCCGGGGGCCTTCCCTCTATGGCTACACCTTC. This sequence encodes CASSRGPSLYGYTF.

The CDR3 region has the DNA TGCAGCGTCCTACTAGCGGAAAACACCGGGGAGCTGTTTTTT. Protein sequence: CSVLLAENTGELFF. This rearrangement joins TRBV29-1 to TRBJ2-2; TRBD2 matches at 8 bases. V lost 6 bases and J lost 2; bases outside the gene matches: 5. CDR1 and CDR2 (germline): SQVTM, ANQGSEA. The CDR3 runs 14 residues.

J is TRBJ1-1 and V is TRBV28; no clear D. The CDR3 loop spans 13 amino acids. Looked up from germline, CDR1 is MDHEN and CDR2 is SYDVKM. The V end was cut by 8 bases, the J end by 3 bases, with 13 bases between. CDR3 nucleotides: TGTGCCAGCGGCCCGGCAGGCTACACTGAAGCTTTCTTT. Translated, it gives CASGPAGYTEAFF.

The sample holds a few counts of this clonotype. Written as DNA, the CDR3 is TGTGCCAGCAGTTTAGGCGCCAGCCCCACAGATACGCAGTATTTT. Its translation: CASSLGASPTDTQYF. This sequence joins TRBV12-3 or TRBV12-4 and TRBJ2-3; D unresolved. V shed 1 base and J shed 2 bases, with 10 bases lying between them. The length of the CDR3 is 15 residues.

CDR3 nucleotides: TGTGCCAGCAGCGGCGTCTGGACCGAACTGGGAGAGACCCAGTACTTC. Its translation: CASSGVWTELGETQYF. The gene calls are TRBV7-6 and TRBJ2-5; the D is unclear. Deletions cut 5 bases from V and 4 bases from J, with 20 bases between. The germline V gene encodes CDR1 SGHVS and CDR2 FNYEAQ. The CDR3 runs to 16 residues.